This T cell receptor (beta chain) is from a study of regulatory T cells in long-lasting Graves disease. The time point denotes: newly diagnosed GD, antithyroid drugs for less than 3 months. RNA extracted from PBMCs served as the sequencing template. The authors built TCR beta libraries using iRepertoire HTBI primers and Arm-PCR of CDR3 regions. One entry per CDR3 protein results from TCRdb running MiXCR on the multiplex PCR reads. The sample shows roughly 610,000 distinct CDR3 sequences, roughly 16% of them seen only once. The V end was cut by 4 bases, the J end by 5 bases, with 9 bases between. The CDR3 loop spans 13 amino acids. This clonotype appeared many times. This same sample was also taken into another study, of T cells in Graves' hyperthyroidism and ophthalmopathy.

The source was peripheral blood mononuclear cells (PBMCs), collected at new diagnosis, from a patient treated with antithyroid drugs. The chain is built from TRBV12-3 or TRBV12-4 and TRBJ2-1, with a weak D call TRBD1 (6 bases). This clonotype was obtained from a man between 18 and 29 years old with Graves disease. In DNA, the CDR3 is TGTGCCAGCAGTTCCGGGACAAACAATGAGCAGTTCTTC. It codes for CASSSGTNNEQFF.